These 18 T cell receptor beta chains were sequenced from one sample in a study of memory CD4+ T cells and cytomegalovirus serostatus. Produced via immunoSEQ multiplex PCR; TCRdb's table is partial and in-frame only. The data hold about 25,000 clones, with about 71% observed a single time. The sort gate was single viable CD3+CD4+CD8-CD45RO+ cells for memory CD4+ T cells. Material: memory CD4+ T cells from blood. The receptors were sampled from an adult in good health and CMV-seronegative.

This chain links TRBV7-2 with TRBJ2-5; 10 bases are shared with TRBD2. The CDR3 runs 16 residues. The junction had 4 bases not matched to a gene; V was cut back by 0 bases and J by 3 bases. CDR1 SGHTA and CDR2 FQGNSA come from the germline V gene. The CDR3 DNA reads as TGTGCCAGCAGCTTAGCGCTAGCGGGAGAGAAAGAGACCCAGTACTTC. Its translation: CASSLALAGEKETQYF.

CDR3 region: CASSHGDYPTDTQYF. For the CDR3, the DNA is TGTGCCAGCAGCCACGGGGACTACCCTACAGATACGCAGTATTTT. V is TRBV14 and J is TRBJ2-3; TRBD2 matches at 7 bases. V dropped 3 bases and J dropped 3; count of bases not matched to a gene: 6. The germline CDR1 and CDR2 sequences are SGHDN and FVKESK. This CDR3 region has 15 residues.

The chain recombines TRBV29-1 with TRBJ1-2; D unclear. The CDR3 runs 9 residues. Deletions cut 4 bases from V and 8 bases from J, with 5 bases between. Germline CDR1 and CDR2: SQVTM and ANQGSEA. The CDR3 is CSVVEGYTF. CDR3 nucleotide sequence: TGCAGCGTTGTCGAGGGCTACACCTTC.

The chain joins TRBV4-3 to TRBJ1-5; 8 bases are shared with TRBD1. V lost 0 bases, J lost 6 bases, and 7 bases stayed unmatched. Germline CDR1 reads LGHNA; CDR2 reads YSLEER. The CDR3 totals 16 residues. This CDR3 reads CASSQDLQGEGQPQHF. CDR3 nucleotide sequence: TGCGCCAGCAGCCAAGACCTACAGGGGGAAGGTCAGCCCCAGCATTTT.

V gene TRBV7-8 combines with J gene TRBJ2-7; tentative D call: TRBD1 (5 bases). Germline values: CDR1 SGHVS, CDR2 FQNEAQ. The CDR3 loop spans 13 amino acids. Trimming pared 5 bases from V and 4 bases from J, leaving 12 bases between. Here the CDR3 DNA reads TGTGCCAGCAGCCTTGTCGCAGGGTACGAGCAGTACTTC. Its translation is CASSLVAGYEQYF.

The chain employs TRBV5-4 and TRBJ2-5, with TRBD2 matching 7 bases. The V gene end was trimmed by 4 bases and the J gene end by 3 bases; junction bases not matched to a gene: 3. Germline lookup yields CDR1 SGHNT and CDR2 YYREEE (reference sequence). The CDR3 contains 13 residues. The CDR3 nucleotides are TGTGCCAGCAGCCGGGCGGGAGAAGAGACCCAGTACTTC. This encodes CASSRAGEETQYF.

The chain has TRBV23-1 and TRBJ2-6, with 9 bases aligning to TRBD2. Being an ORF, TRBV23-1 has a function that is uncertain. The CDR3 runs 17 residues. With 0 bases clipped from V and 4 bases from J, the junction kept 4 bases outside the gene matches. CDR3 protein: CASSQSRGGCGANVLTF. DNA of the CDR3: TGCGCCAGCAGTCAATCGCGGGGGGGGTGCGGGGCCAACGTCCTGACTTTC.

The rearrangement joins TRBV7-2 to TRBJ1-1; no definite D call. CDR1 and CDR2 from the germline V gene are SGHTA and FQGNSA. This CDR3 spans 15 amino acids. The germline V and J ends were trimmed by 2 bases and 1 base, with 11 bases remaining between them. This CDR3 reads CASSLTSVPNTEAFF. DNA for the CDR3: TGTGCCAGCAGCTTAACTTCAGTTCCGAACACTGAAGCTTTCTTT.

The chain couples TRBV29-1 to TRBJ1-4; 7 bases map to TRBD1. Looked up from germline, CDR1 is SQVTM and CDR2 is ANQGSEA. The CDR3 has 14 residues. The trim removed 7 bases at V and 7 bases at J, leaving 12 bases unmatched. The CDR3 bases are TGCAGCGCCGCCTTGACAGGGTTTGGTGAAAAACTGTTTTTT. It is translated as CSAALTGFGEKLFF.

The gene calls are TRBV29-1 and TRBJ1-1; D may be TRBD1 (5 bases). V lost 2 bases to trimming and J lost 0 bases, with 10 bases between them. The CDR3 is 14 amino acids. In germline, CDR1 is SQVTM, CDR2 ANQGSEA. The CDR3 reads CSVERGRLNTEAFF. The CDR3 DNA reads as TGCAGCGTTGAAAGGGGCAGACTGAACACTGAAGCTTTCTTT.

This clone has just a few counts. The CDR3 DNA reads as TGTGCCAGCAGGAAACGGGACAGGGGCGAAAAACTGTTTTTT. Encoded protein: CASRKRDRGEKLFF. This chain links TRBV5-4 with TRBJ1-4; 10 bases fit TRBD1. The CDR3 sequence is 14 residues long. V shed 5 bases and J 8 bases; nucleotides not matched to a gene: 6. CDR1 is SGHNT, CDR2 YYREEE, per germline (reference sequence).

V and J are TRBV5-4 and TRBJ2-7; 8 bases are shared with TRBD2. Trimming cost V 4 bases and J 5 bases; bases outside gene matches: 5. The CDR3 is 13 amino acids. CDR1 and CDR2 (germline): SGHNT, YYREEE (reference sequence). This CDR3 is CASSLAGTDEQYF. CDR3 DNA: TGTGCCAGCAGCCTAGCGGGTACCGACGAGCAGTACTTC.

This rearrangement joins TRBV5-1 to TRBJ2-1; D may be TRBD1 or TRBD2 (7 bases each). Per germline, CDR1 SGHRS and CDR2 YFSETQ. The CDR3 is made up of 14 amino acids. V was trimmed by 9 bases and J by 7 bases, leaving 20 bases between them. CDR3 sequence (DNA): TGCGCCACCATGACAGGGAGGGGAGGAAATGAGCAGTTCTTC. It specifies CATMTGRGGNEQFF.

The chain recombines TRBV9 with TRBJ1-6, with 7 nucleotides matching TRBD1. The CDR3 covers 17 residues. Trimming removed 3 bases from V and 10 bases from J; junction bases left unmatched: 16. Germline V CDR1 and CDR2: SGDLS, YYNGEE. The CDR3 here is CASSAHSGTVVGSPLHF. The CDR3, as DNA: TGTGCCAGCAGCGCCCACTCCGGGACAGTGGTAGGCTCACCCCTCCACTTT.

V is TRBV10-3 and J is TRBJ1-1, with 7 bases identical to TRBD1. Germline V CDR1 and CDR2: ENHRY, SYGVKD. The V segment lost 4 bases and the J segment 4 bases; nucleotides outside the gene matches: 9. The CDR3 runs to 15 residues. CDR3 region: CAISAQGKRGTEAFF. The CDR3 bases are TGTGCCATCAGTGCACAGGGGAAGAGGGGCACTGAAGCTTTCTTT.

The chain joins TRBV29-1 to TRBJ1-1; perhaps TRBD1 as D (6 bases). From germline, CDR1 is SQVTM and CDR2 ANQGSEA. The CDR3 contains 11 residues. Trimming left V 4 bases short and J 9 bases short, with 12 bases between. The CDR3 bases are TGCAGCGTTGTGTTCGGGGGGCAAGCTTTCTTT. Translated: CSVVFGGQAFF.

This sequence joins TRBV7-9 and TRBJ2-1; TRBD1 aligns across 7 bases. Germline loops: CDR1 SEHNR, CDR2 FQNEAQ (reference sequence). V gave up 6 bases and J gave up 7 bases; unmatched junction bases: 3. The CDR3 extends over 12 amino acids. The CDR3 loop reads CASSRGQNEQFF. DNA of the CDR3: TGTGCCAGCAGTAGGGGACAGAATGAGCAGTTCTTC.

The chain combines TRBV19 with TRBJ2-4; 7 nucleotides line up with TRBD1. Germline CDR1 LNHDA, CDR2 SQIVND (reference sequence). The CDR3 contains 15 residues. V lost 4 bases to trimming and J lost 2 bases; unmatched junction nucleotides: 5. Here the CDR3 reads CASSTGQSPKNIQYF. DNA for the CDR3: TGTGCCAGTAGTACGGGACAGAGCCCCAAAAACATTCAGTACTTC.